The rows below give T cell receptor beta chains drawn from one sample of a study of cytomegalovirus exposure and HLA in healthy donors. Measured with immunoSEQ multiplex PCR; TCRdb has only the in-frame clones, and not every one. This table has approximately 170,000 clones, around 80% appearing once. The sequenced sample was PBMCs. These receptors all stem from a woman in her fifties or sixties in good health and CMV-seropositive. Each CDR3 is given with its conserved first and last residue.

V,J,CDR3
TRBV28,TRBJ1-1,CASSLEGRDSTEAFF
TRBV6-6,TRBJ2-7,CASYTGAGVAYEQYF
TRBV5-6,TRBJ1-4,CASSFGTDEKLFF
TRBV7-3,TRBJ1-5,CSSSGIFGRQPQHF
TRBV28,TRBJ1-1,CASSLTAGGKRAFF
TRBV5-5,TRBJ1-3,CASSPDTYSGNTIYF
TRBV2,TRBJ2-5,CASSGTGGQETQYF
TRBV6-1,TRBJ1-5,CASSEIVGVQPQHF
TRBV19,TRBJ1-1,CASSMVQDTEAFF
TRBV6-1,TRBJ1-5,CASRVGQGNNQPQHF
TRBV9,TRBJ1-6,CASSVGLATAGDSPLHF
TRBV7-9,TRBJ1-1,CASSSRQGAGDTEAFF
TRBV30,TRBJ1-3,CAWSVGGSGNTIYF
TRBV28,TRBJ1-5,CASTVTGGYRQPQHF
TRBV5-1,TRBJ1-1,CASFIDRNTEAFF
TRBV28,TRBJ1-5,CASTIRGQHNQPQHF
TRBV11-3,TRBJ2-1,CASSSNRDYNEQFF
TRBV5-8,TRBJ2-7,CASSLRYEQYF
TRBV6-6,TRBJ2-5,CASSYLEVPQETQYF
TRBV5-1,TRBJ2-6,CASSGMAGTAGANVLTF